The sequence of this T cell receptor beta chain was determined in a study of breast tumors, draining lymph nodes, adjacent tissues. The lymph nodes were axillary draining lymph nodes from breast cancer patients. Study observations and caveats: Tumor repertoires ranked between lymph nodes and nontumor tissue in diversity, with V and J gene preferences. Luminal-like breast cancer showed significantly higher tumor–nontumor repertoire similarity than basal-like.

The CDR3 covers 15 residues. Trimming at V came to 2 bases and at J to 2 bases, leaving 4 bases not matched to a gene. Germline lookup yields CDR1 SGHRS and CDR2 YFSETQ. The table lists this clonotype with many counts. Its antigen is as yet unknown. TCRdb ran MiXCR on the multiplex PCR reads and lists one entry per CDR3 protein. The table shows 130,000 or so distinct CDR3 sequences, with roughly 20% occurring only once. This sequence originates from a female donor with breast cancer. Some clones in this sample may be carry-over from other donors' samples. The V gene is TRBV5-1, the J gene TRBJ2-1, with 7 bases matching TRBD2. Sequenced input: axillary lymph node tissue. The CDR3 here is CASSFAGEPYNEQFF. CDR3 coding DNA: TGCGCCAGCAGCTTTGCGGGAGAGCCCTACAATGAGCAGTTCTTC.